Reported below is one T cell receptor beta chain. Its cognate antigen has yet to be identified. Base-call qualities are not available, and no considerably larger clone is one nucleotide away. TCRbeta CDR3 regions were amplified from genomic DNA using the immunoSEQ Assay, a bias-controlled multiplex PCR. The original pipeline was this. The number of nucleated cells in each sample was estimated from the amplification of reference gene primers within the assay. Sequence reads were collapsed and filtered to measure the absolute abundance of every unique TCRbeta CDR3 rearrangement. For each sample, productive Simpson clonality was calculated by taking the square root of Simpson's diversity index across productive rearrangements. Imported from immuneACCESS, the table was reduced by TCRdb to in-frame sequences with V and J called. These copies leave out some clones; in studies compared against another copy, an unresolved V gene accounts for under half, and the cause of the remainder is not known. For V, J and clone size, that table is used; D and trimming come from the DNA. The sample records a few hundred thousand clones, 75% to 85% of which are singletons. The ten most abundant clones make up about 9% of the sample.

The sample comes from a study of blood T cell repertoires in COVID-19 (TCRdb year 2020). Some background on the complete study: Samples from collaborators originated in the United States, Italy and Spain and spanned both the acute and convalescent phases of COVID-19. Subjects who had been exposed to COVID-19, were actively infected with it, or had recovered from it provided the deeply sampled blood TCRbeta repertoires that made up the dataset. The repertoires were released in a freely available public database meant as a resource for research on the immune response to SARS-CoV-2. The samples were drawn from two sources: the first 160 participants of the ongoing ImmuneRACE study, and 950 to 1,500 subjects contributed by 6 global collaborators. A de-identified subject ID, COVID-19 status, age in years and sex were almost always included in the sample metadata. The prospective study material was composed of cDNA or gDNA derived from T cells, B-cell-depleted T cells, or PBMCs. Where available, HLA class I and class II types were taken from metadata supplied by the sample provider and were not determined by assay-based typing.

Points the paper makes about the study in general: Clinical and demographic metadata were provided uncurated, with the amount varying by source and participant.

The CDR3 runs 16 residues from the cysteine to the phenylalanine. Here the CDR3 DNA is all that survives: 48 bases in frame from base 1. CDR1 and CDR2 (SGHVS, FNYEAQ) derive from the germline V gene. At the junction V is shortened by 3 bases and J by 2 bases, with 17 bases in between. In the prospective study, participants were about 18 to 89 years old, resided in under 30 geographic areas of the United States, and were enrolled through a virtual design. To assign participants to cohorts, the prospective study relied on clinical history that participants themselves reported in a screening survey and a study questionnaire. Recovered participants in ImmuneRACE Cohort 3 were defined by two consecutive negative NP/OP PCR tests, clearance by a healthcare professional, or resolution of symptoms. In the prospective study, whole blood, serum and a nasopharyngeal or oropharyngeal swab were collected from each participant by mobile phlebotomists. Participants in the prospective study had the option to provide additional blood draws and questionnaires over a 2-month period. Prospective study blood samples were shipped either frozen or at room temperature before DNA extraction.

The rearranged segments are TRBV7-6 and TRBJ2-7; a tentative D match to TRBD1 spans 6 bases. The sequencing input was PBMCs or T cells enriched from blood (not recorded which). The TCR was taken from a man between 35 and 55 years old who had recovered from COVID-19. The base sequence is TGTGCCAGCAGCTTCCTCGGACAGTGGGAAGCCTACGAGCAGTACTTC. Translated, it gives CASSFLGQWEAYEQYF. Outside the CDR3, residues come from the reference TRBV7-6 and TRBJ2-7 proteins, so the full variable domain is: GAGVSQSPRYKVTKRGQDVALRCDPISGHVSLYWYRQALGQGPEFLTYFNYEAQQDKSGLPNDRFSAERPEGSISTLTIQRTEQRDSAMYRCASSFLGQWEAYEQYFGPGTRLTVT.